Below, 14 T cell receptor beta chains from the same sample are listed, as sequenced in a study of blood T cell repertoires in COVID-19. Data came from immunoSEQ multiplex PCR; TCRdb stores just in-frame clones and leaves some out. This sample carries under 250,000 clones, 65% to 90% of them seen once, and the ten largest clones take more than 9%. Material: peripheral blood. The receptor source for this set is a man aged 50 to 60 with active or convalescent COVID-19.

This chain links TRBV5-1 with TRBJ2-2, with 8 positions matching TRBD2. CDR3 length equals 15 residues. The V gene's germline CDR1 is SGHRS and CDR2 YFSETQ. V shed 7 bases and J 2 bases; nucleotides not matched to a gene: 7. CDR3 DNA sequence: TGCGCCAGCGCCACTAGCGGTTATAACACCGGGGAGCTGTTTTTT. Encoded protein: CASATSGYNTGELFF.

This clone was counted a single time. The J gene is TRBJ2-1, the V gene TRBV5-1; 11 positions agree with TRBD2. J lost 2 bases, V lost 3 bases, and 1 base had no gene match. The CDR3 is 15 amino acids. CDR1 SGHRS and CDR2 YFSETQ come from the germline V gene. CDR3 region: CASSSGLAAYNEQFF. CDR3 nucleotides: TGCGCCAGCAGCTCGGGACTAGCGGCCTACAATGAGCAGTTCTTC.

This clone appeared a few times. A read error may produce the germline difference seen at one junction end. This sequence joins TRBV9 and TRBJ2-1; 10 nucleotides line up with TRBD2. Germline loops: CDR1 SGDLS, CDR2 YYNGEE. The CDR3 is made up of 14 amino acids. The CDR3 DNA follows: TGTGCCAGCAGCGTTGGCCCCAGCGGGGGGGCTCTAATCTTC. Residues: CASSVGPSGGALIF.

The rearrangement joins TRBV5-1 to TRBJ1-1; 7 nucleotides line up with TRBD1. J lost 6 bases, V lost 4 bases, and 6 bases had no gene match. This CDR3 comprises 13 residues. Germline lookup yields CDR1 SGHRS and CDR2 YFSETQ. The CDR3 loop is CASSPETGPEAFF. For the CDR3, the DNA is TGCGCCAGCAGCCCCGAGACAGGGCCTGAAGCTTTCTTT.

V and J are TRBV27 and TRBJ2-3; 8 bases fit TRBD2. The CDR3 is 18 amino acids. The germline CDR1 and CDR2 sequences are MNHEY and SMNVEV (reference sequence). With V trimmed by 5 bases and J by 9 bases, 22 bases remained unmatched. The CDR3: CASSPPYAPGLGMGTQYF. CDR3 bases: TGTGCCAGCAGTCCCCCCTACGCCCCGGGACTAGGAATGGGAACGCAGTATTTT.

This clone was detected once. The chain employs TRBV5-4 and TRBJ2-1, with 11 positions matching TRBD1. Germline CDR1 SGHNT, CDR2 YYREEE (reference sequence). The V gene end was trimmed by 3 bases and the J gene end by 7 bases; junction bases not matched to a gene: 6. The length of the CDR3 is 15 residues. CDR3 sequence: CASSSAGTGGNEQFF. The CDR3 nucleotides read TGTGCCAGCAGCTCAGCCGGGACAGGGGGAAATGAGCAGTTCTTC.

The gene calls are TRBV29-1 and TRBJ1-1; D is unclear. The CDR3 is 16 residues long. Germline V gene lookup returns CDR1 SQVTM and CDR2 ANQGSEA. The ends were cut back, 0 bases at V and 0 bases at J, with 14 bases in the middle. CDR3 sequence (DNA): TGCAGCGTTGAAGATCGTCGGGATCTCATGAACACTGAAGCTTTCTTT. It yields the protein CSVEDRRDLMNTEAFF.

The chain uses TRBV2 and TRBJ1-1, with 8 bases that match TRBD1. Germline lookup yields CDR1 SNHLY and CDR2 FYNNEI. This CDR3 has 19 residues. Germline trimming cut 6 bases from V and 0 bases from J; bases unmatched to any gene: 18. The chain's CDR3 is CASSFSRDGRGPMNTEAFF. The CDR3 DNA reads TGTGCCAGCAGCTTCTCCCGGGACGGCAGGGGGCCTATGAACACTGAAGCTTTCTTT.

V usage is TRBV10-3 and J usage is TRBJ2-1; TRBD2 agrees at 7 bases. Germline V CDR1 and CDR2: ENHRY, SYGVKD. V lost 6 bases and J lost 7; bases outside the gene matches: 15. The CDR3 sequence is 16 residues long. The CDR3 sequence: CAIREGGATSGNEQFF. The DNA for the CDR3 is TGTGCCATCAGAGAGGGAGGGGCCACCTCGGGGAATGAGCAGTTCTTC.

This rearrangement joins TRBV6-2 or TRBV6-3 to TRBJ2-7, with 10 nucleotides matching TRBD2. The CDR3 runs 16 residues. The ends lost 0 bases at V and 5 bases at J; junction bases unmatched: 7. The germline CDR1 and CDR2 sequences are MNHEY and SVGEGT. The CDR3 DNA is TGTGCCAGCAGTTACTCGGTACTAGCGGGATTAGACGAGCAGTACTTC. Residues: CASSYSVLAGLDEQYF.

In DNA form, the CDR3 reads TGTGCCAGCAGTCTACCTCTAGCGGGCCGGGGGGTGGAGACCCAGTACTTC. It yields the protein CASSLPLAGRGVETQYF. The chain couples TRBV28 to TRBJ2-5; TRBD2 matches 8 bases. J lost 5 bases, V lost 5 bases, and 16 bases had no gene match. Germline loops: CDR1 MDHEN, CDR2 SYDVKM. The CDR3 sequence is 17 residues long.

This clone appeared a single time. This chain links TRBV30 with TRBJ1-1, with 8 bases fitting TRBD1. Germline assignment: CDR1 GTSNPN and CDR2 SVGIG (reference sequence). The CDR3 extends over 11 amino acids. The V segment lost 3 bases and the J segment 10 bases; nucleotides outside the gene matches: 4. The CDR3 loop is CAWRARGPAFF. The CDR3 bases are TGTGCCTGGAGGGCCAGGGGGCCAGCTTTCTTT. Using reference TRBV30 and TRBJ1-1 for the parts outside the CDR3, the full variable domain is SQTIHQWPATLVQPVGSPLSLECTVEGTSNPNLYWYRQAAGRGLQLLFYSVGIGQISSEVPQNLSASRPQDRQFILSSKKLLLSDSGFYLCAWRARGPAFFGQGTRLTVV.

This clone was recorded only once. CDR3 sequence (DNA): TGTGCCAGCAGCCAATTAGGACAGATAATTTTTGGCTACACCTTC. Its protein product is CASSQLGQIIFGYTF. The chain has TRBV7-2 and TRBJ1-2; weak D call: TRBD1 (6 bases). V lost 5 bases and J 7 bases, leaving 20 bases between the germline ends. Germline V gene sequence: CDR1 SGHTA, CDR2 FQGNSA. The CDR3 loop spans 15 amino acids.

A word on this clone: At one boundary the junction diverges from the germline segment, which might be a read error. This chain connects TRBV6-5 to TRBJ2-7; maybe TRBD2 (6 bases). The CDR3 has 14 amino acids. The germline gives CDR1 MNHEY, CDR2 SVGAGI. CDR3 in amino acids: CASNYSFGGYEQYF. DNA for the CDR3: TGTGCCAGCAATTACTCTTTCGGGGGATACGAGCAGTACTTC.